This T cell receptor (beta chain) was captured in a study of blood T cell repertoires in COVID-19. At the level of the study: Italy, Spain and the United States were the sources of the convalescent and acute COVID-19 samples. Sources were T cells, B-cell-depleted T cells, or PBMCs; the material itself was cDNA or gDNA.

Per the authors' pipeline: The assay estimated nucleated cells by amplifying reference gene primers. This table comes from immunoSEQ multiplex PCR, and its TCRdb copy is limited to in-frame clones, with some not included. The D gene and trimming were derived from the DNA, and the V and J assignments and clone size from that table. The sample includes 56,000 or so clones, around 87% of them seen just once. The sequence came from a man aged 50 or older with acute or convalescent COVID-19. Sequenced: peripheral blood.

The CDR3 region is CASSVPGSDTDTQYF. The CDR3 DNA reads TGTGCCAGCAGCGTCCCAGGGTCTGACACAGATACGCAGTATTTT. The gene calls are TRBV7-3 and TRBJ2-3, with a weak D call TRBD1 (5 bases). CDR3 length: 15 residues. Trimming took off 5 bases at V and 2 bases at J, with 14 bases between the two ends. Germline CDR1 SGHTA, CDR2 FQGTGA.